The 12 T cell receptor beta chains below come from one sample, sequenced in a study of blood T cell repertoires in COVID-19. Some clones are missing from TCRdb's copy, which holds only in-frame ones; the method was immunoSEQ multiplex PCR. The repertoire includes approximately 250,000 clones, approximately 86% of them detected once, and 5.5% to 7.5% sits in the top ten. Material: peripheral blood. The receptors come from a woman aged 60 to 75 with active or convalescent COVID-19.

The chain links TRBV10-3 to TRBJ1-1; D might be TRBD1 (6 bases). Trimming took 10 bases from V and 1 from J, leaving 16 bases between them. Looked up from germline, CDR1 is ENHRY and CDR2 is SYGVKD. The CDR3 totals 14 residues. CDR3 loop: CATARGGANTEAFF. The CDR3 DNA sequence: TGTGCCACTGCGAGAGGGGGGGCGAACACTGAAGCTTTCTTT.

The chain carries TRBV24-1 and TRBJ2-7; 10 nucleotides match TRBD2. This CDR3 comprises 19 residues. Germline assignment: CDR1 KGHDR and CDR2 SFDVKD. V lost 2 bases and J lost 3; bases outside the gene matches: 15. The CDR3 DNA is TGTGCCACCAGTGATTCACCGGGACTAGCGTCATTGCAGGGCTACGAGCAGTACTTC. The encoded protein is CATSDSPGLASLQGYEQYF.

This chain joins TRBV29-1 and TRBJ2-1; tentatively, D is TRBD1 (5 bases). Between the trimmed V and J ends, which lost 3 bases and 7 bases, there was a span of 7 bases. CDR1 SQVTM and CDR2 ANQGSEA come from the germline V gene. The CDR3 covers 11 residues. CDR3 region: CSVDRANEQFF. CDR3 nucleotide sequence: TGCAGCGTTGACAGGGCGAATGAGCAGTTCTTC.

This clone was counted a few times. This chain connects TRBV12-2 to TRBJ2-1; the table's TRBD1 call for D was not verified on the DNA. TRBV12-2 is assigned pseudogene status. This CDR3 contains 16 residues. CDR3 region: CASRLNRRDRVNEQFF. The CDR3 nucleotides read TGTGCAAGTCGCTTAAATCGACGGGACAGGGTCAATGAGCAGTTCTTC.

J is TRBJ2-2 and V is TRBV11-3; D may be TRBD2 (7 bases). This CDR3 is built from 18 residues. Germline-derived CDR1 and CDR2 are SGHNT and YENEEA. V shed 6 bases and J shed 7 bases, with 27 bases lying between them. CDR3 DNA sequence: TGTGCCAGCAGGCCACGCAGGGGCTCGGGAGGAATCGGCGGGGAGCTGTTTTTT. This sequence encodes CASRPRRGSGGIGGELFF.

This clone has only one observation. V and J are TRBV13 and TRBJ2-1, with TRBD2 matching over 12 bases. The germline CDR1 and CDR2 sequences are PRHDT and FYEKMQ (reference sequence). The CDR3 sequence is 19 residues long. V lost 3 bases and J lost 9; bases outside the gene matches: 18. The CDR3 is CASSFRRGLLAGGRSEQFF. Here the CDR3 DNA reads TGTGCCAGCAGCTTCCGTCGAGGATTACTAGCGGGAGGCCGGAGTGAGCAGTTCTTC.

The chain links TRBV28 to TRBJ1-2, with 7 bases lining up with TRBD1. Germline trimming cut 3 bases from V and 0 bases from J; bases unmatched to any gene: 7. This CDR3 region has 16 residues. Germline V gene data show CDR1 as MDHEN and CDR2 as SYDVKM. The CDR3 is CASSFLTGVPNYGYTF. The CDR3 nucleotides are TGTGCCAGCAGTTTCCTCACAGGGGTACCTAACTATGGCTACACCTTC.

This chain links TRBV15 with TRBJ2-5, with D hard to call. The CDR3 spans 13 residues. Trimming pared 3 bases from V and 2 bases from J, leaving 7 bases between. Germline CDR1 and CDR2: LNHNV and YYDKDF (reference sequence). This CDR3 reads CATSRRSQETQYF. The CDR3 DNA reads TGTGCCACCAGCAGGAGAAGTCAAGAGACCCAGTACTTC. Drawing the rest from reference TRBV15 and TRBJ2-5, the complete variable domain is DAMVIQNPRYQVTQFGKPVTLSCSQTLNHNVMYWYQQKSSQAPKLLFHYYDKDFNNEADTPDNFQSRRPNTSFCFLDIRSPGLGDTAMYLCATSRRSQETQYFGPGTRLLVL.

The chain uses TRBV30 and TRBJ2-1, with D possibly matching TRBD1 (6 bases). The ends were cut back, 0 bases at V and 8 bases at J, with 11 bases in the middle. Germline CDR1 reads GTSNPN; CDR2 reads SVGIG (reference sequence). The CDR3 has 13 residues. CDR3 sequence (DNA): TGTGCCTGGAGTGTACGGTCAGGGGATGAGCAGTTCTTC. This encodes CAWSVRSGDEQFF.

This chain connects TRBV18 to TRBJ2-3; D may be TRBD2 (6 bases). The CDR3 runs to 16 residues. V lost 3 bases to trimming and J lost 6 bases, with 19 bases between them. Germline CDR1 is KGHSH and CDR2 is LQKENI. CDR3 loop: CASSPFSGPPGDTQYF. CDR3 nucleotides: TGTGCCAGCTCACCTTTTAGCGGACCCCCAGGGGATACGCAGTATTTT.

The genes are TRBV9 and TRBJ1-1; D is possibly TRBD1 (5 bases). The V and J ends lost 3 bases and 1 base respectively, with 10 bases between them. Germline-derived CDR1 and CDR2 are SGDLS and YYNGEE. The CDR3 extends over 14 amino acids. CDR3 amino acids: CASSAHQGNTEAFF. CDR3 sequence (DNA): TGTGCCAGCAGCGCCCACCAGGGGAACACTGAAGCTTTCTTT.

This clone has a single count. The rearrangement uses TRBV28 and TRBJ2-5; 11 bases match TRBD2. Germline loops: CDR1 MDHEN, CDR2 SYDVKM. This CDR3 has 15 amino acids. The V and J ends lost 8 bases and 6 bases, in that order; junction bases with no gene match: 11. CDR3 loop: CASSPAIAGGKTQYF. DNA for the CDR3: TGTGCCAGCTCCCCGGCCATAGCGGGGGGGAAGACCCAGTACTTC.